This TCR beta chain was captured by sequencing in a study of blood T cells in healthy people across ages. The germline gives CDR1 SGHTA, CDR2 FQGNSA. The CDR3 loop spans 17 amino acids. With 8 bases clipped from V and 1 base from J, the junction kept 15 bases outside the gene matches. Caucasian, healthy and from Russia, the donors were aged between 6 and 90. Primers used in a second PCR of about 7 to 12 cycles were a sample-barcoded 5' primer and a J-beta primer mix. Each cDNA molecule received a tag from a template-switch adaptor that had 12 random nucleotides. TCRdb reprocessed the 5' RACE reads with MiXCR, giving one entry per CDR3 protein. This sample has under 2,000,000 distinct CDR3 sequences, with just under 50% found just once.

The sequence was collected from a woman aged 35 to 49 in good health. Sequenced: blood. V usage is TRBV7-2 and J usage is TRBJ2-3; 7 bases are a match to TRBD1. In DNA form, the CDR3 reads TGTGCCAGCCGGAAGGGGGCTAGCTCAATTCGCACAGATACGCAGTATTTT. Its protein is CASRKGASSIRTDTQYF. The full variable domain, completed using reference TRBV7-2 and TRBJ2-3, is GAGVSQSPSNKVTEKGKDVELRCDPISGHTALYWYRQSLGQGLEFLIYFQGNSAPDKSGLPSDRFSAERTGGSVSTLTIQRTQQEDSAVYLCASRKGASSIRTDTQYFGPGTRLTVL.